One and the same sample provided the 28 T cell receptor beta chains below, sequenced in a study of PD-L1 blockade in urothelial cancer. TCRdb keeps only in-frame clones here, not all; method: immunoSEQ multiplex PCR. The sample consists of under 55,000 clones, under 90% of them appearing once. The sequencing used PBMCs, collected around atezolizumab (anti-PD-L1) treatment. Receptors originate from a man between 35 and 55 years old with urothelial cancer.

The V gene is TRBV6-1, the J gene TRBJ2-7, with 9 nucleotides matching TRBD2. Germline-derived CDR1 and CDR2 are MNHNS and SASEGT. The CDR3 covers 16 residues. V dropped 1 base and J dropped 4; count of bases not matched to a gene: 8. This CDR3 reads CASSEGIAGVRYEQYF. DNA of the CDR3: TGTGCCAGCAGTGAAGGGATAGCGGGAGTAAGATACGAGCAGTACTTC.

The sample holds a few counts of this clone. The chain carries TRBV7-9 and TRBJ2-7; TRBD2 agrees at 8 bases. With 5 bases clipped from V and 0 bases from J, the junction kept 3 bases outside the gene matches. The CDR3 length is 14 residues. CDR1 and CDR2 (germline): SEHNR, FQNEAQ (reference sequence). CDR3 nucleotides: TGTGCCAGCAGCCGGAGCGGGAGCTCCTACGAGCAGTACTTC. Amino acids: CASSRSGSSYEQYF.

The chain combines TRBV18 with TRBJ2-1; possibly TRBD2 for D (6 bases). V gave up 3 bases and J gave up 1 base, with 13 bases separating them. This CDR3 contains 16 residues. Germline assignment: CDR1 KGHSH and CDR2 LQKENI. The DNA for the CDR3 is TGTGCCAGCTCACCGGCGGGACTTCTATCCTACAATGAGCAGTTCTTC. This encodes CASSPAGLLSYNEQFF. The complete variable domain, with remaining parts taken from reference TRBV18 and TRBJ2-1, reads NAGVMQNPRHLVRRRGQEARLRCSPMKGHSHVYWYRQLPEEGLKFMVYLQKENIIDESGMPKERFSAEFPKEGPSILRIQQVVRGDSAAYFCASSPAGLLSYNEQFFGPGTRLTVL.

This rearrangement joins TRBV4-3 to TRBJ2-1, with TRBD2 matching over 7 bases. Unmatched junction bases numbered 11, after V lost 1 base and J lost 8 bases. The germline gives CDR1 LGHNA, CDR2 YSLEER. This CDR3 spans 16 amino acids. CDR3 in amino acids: CASSQGWWEGLYEQFF. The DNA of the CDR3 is TGCGCCAGCAGCCAAGGGTGGTGGGAGGGCCTTTATGAGCAGTTCTTC.

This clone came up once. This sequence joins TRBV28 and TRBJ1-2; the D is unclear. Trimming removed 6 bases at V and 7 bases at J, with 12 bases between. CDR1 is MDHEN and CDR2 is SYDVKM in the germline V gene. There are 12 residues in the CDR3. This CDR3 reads CASSSPWAGYTF. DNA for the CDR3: TGTGCCAGCAGCTCCCCTTGGGCTGGCTACACCTTC.

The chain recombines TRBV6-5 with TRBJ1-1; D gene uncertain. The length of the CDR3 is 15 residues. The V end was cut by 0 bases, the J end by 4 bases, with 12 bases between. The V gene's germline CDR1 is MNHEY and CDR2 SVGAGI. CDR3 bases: TGTGCCAGCAGTTACTCGGAGGTGGTGGGCACTGAAGCTTTCTTT. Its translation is CASSYSEVVGTEAFF.

The CDR3 sequence is CASSLHGTGWQPQHF. CDR3 bases: TGTGCCAGCAGTTTGCACGGAACAGGGTGGCAGCCCCAGCATTTT. The genes are TRBV27 and TRBJ1-5, with D possibly TRBD1 on 6 matching bases. CDR1 MNHEY and CDR2 SMNVEV come from the germline V gene (reference sequence). The CDR3 is 15 amino acids. V lost 3 bases, J lost 7 bases, and 16 bases lay in between.

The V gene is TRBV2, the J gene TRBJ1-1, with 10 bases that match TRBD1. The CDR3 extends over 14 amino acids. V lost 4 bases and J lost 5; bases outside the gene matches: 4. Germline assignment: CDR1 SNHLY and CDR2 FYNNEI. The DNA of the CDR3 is TGTGCCAGCAGTGGACAGGGGGCGAGGACTGAAGCTTTCTTT. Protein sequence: CASSGQGARTEAFF.

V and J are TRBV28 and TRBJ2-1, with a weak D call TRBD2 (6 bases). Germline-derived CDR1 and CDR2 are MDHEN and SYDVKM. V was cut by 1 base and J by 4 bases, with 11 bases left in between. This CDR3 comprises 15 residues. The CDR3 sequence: CASSLSTSWYNEQFF. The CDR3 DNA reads TGTGCCAGCAGTTTATCTACTAGCTGGTACAATGAGCAGTTCTTC.

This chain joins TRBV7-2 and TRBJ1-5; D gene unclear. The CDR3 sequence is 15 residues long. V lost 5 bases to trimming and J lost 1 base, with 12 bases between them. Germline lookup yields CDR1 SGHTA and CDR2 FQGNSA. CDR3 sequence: CASSTRTGSNQPQHF. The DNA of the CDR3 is TGTGCCAGCAGCACACGGACGGGGAGCAATCAGCCCCAGCATTTT.

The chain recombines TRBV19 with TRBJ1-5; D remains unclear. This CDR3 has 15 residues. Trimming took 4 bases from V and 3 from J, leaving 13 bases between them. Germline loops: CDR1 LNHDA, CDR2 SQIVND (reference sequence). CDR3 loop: CASSSGGGYNQPQHF. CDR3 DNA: TGTGCCAGTAGTAGCGGCGGCGGCTACAATCAGCCCCAGCATTTT.

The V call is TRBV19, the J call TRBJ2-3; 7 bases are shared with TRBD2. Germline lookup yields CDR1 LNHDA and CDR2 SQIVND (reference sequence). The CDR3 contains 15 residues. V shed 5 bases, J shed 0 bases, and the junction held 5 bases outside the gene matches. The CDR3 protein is CASSRLAASTDTQYF. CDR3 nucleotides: TGTGCCAGTAGTCGGCTAGCGGCTAGCACAGATACGCAGTATTTT.

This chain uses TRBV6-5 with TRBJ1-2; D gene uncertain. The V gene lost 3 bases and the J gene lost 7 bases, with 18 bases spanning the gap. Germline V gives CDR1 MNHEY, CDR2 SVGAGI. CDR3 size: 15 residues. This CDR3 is CASSYGTALPRGYTF. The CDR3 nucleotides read TGTGCCAGCAGTTATGGTACAGCCTTACCGCGTGGCTACACCTTC.

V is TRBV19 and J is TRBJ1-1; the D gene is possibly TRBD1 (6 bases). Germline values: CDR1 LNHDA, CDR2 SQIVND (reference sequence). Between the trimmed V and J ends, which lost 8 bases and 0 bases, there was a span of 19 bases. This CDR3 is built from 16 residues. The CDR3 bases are TGTGCCAGTTTTAAGGGGGGGGCGACCTTGAACACTGAAGCTTTCTTT. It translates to CASFKGGATLNTEAFF.

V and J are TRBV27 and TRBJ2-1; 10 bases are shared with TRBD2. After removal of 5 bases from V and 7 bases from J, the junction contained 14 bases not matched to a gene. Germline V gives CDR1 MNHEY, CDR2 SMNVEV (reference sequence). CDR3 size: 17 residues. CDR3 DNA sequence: TGTGCCAGCAGTCTCAGGGCCCTAGCGGGAGTTCTGAATGAGCAGTTCTTC. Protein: CASSLRALAGVLNEQFF.

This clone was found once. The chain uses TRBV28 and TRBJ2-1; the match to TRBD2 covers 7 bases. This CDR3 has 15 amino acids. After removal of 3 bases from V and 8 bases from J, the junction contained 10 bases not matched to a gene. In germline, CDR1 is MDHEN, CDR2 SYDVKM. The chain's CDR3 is CASSLGGTWGDEQFF. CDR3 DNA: TGTGCCAGCAGTTTGGGAGGGACCTGGGGGGATGAGCAGTTCTTC.

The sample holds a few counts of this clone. DNA of the CDR3: TGTGCCAGCACCGCAGACTTTTCAACGACCGGGGAGCTGTTTTTT. It yields the protein CASTADFSTTGELFF. The V and J genes are TRBV7-8 and TRBJ2-2; D is unresolved. The V gene's germline CDR1 is SGHVS and CDR2 FQNEAQ. Trimming removed 7 bases at V and 5 bases at J, with 17 bases between. This CDR3 spans 15 amino acids.

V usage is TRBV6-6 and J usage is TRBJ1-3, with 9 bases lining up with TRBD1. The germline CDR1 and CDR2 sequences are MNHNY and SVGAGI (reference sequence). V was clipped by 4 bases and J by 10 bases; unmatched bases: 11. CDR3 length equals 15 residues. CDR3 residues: CASSSLRQGGITIYF. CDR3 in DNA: TGTGCCAGCAGTTCGCTACGACAGGGGGGTATAACCATATATTTT.

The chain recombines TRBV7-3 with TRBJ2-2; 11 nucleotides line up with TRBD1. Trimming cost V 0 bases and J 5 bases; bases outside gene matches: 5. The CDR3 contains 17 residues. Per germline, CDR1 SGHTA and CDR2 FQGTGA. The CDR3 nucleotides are TGTGCCAGCAGCTTAACAGTGGACAGGGGGCTTACCGGGGAGCTGTTTTTT. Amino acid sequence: CASSLTVDRGLTGELFF. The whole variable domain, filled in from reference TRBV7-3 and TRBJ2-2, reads GAGVSQTPSNKVTEKGKYVELRCDPISGHTALYWYRQSLGQGPEFLIYFQGTGAADDSGLPNDRFFAVRPEGSVSTLKIQRTERGDSAVYLCASSLTVDRGLTGELFFGEGSRLTVL.

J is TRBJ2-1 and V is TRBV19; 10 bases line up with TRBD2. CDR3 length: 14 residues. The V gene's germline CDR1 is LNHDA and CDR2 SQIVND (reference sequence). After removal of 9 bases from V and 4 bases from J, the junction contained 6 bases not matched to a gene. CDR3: CASRAGGLYNEQFF. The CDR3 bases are TGTGCCAGCAGAGCGGGAGGGCTTTACAATGAGCAGTTCTTC.

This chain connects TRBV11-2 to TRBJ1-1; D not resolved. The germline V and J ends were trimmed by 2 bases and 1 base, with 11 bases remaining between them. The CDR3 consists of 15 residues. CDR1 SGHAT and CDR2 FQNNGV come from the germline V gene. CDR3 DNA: TGTGCCAGCAGCTTAAGGTCGGCGGGGAACACTGAAGCTTTCTTT. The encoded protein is CASSLRSAGNTEAFF.

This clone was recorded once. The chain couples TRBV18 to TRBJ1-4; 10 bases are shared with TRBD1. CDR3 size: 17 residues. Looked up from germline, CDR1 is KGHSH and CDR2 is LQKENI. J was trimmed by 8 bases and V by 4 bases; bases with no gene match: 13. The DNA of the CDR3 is TGTGCCAGCTCACTCCGACAGGGGGCGCCTTCAGACGAAAAACTGTTTTTT. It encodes CASSLRQGAPSDEKLFF. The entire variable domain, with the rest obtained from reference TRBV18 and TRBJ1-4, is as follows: NAGVMQNPRHLVRRRGQEARLRCSPMKGHSHVYWYRQLPEEGLKFMVYLQKENIIDESGMPKERFSAEFPKEGPSILRIQQVVRGDSAAYFCASSLRQGAPSDEKLFFGSGTQLSVL.

The CDR3 nucleotides are TGTGCCAGCAGTCCTGGACAGGGATTCTATGGCTACACCTTC. This encodes CASSPGQGFYGYTF. The chain is built from TRBV6-1 and TRBJ1-2, with TRBD1 identical over 8 bases. The trim removed 5 bases at V and 4 bases at J, leaving 6 bases unmatched. Germline V gene data show CDR1 as MNHNS and CDR2 as SASEGT. This CDR3 comprises 14 residues.

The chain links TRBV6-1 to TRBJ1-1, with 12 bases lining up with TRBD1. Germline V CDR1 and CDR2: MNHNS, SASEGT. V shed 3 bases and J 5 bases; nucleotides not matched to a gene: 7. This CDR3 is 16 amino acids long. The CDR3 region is CASSDWDRGQRTEAFF. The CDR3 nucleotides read TGTGCCAGCAGTGATTGGGACAGGGGGCAACGTACTGAAGCTTTCTTT.

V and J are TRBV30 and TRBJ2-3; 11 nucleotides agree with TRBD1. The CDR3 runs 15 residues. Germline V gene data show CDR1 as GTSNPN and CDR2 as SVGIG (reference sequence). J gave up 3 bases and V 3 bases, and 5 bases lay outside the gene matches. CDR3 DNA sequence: TGTGCCTGGAGCCGGGACAGGGGGTTAACAGATACGCAGTATTTT. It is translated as CAWSRDRGLTDTQYF.

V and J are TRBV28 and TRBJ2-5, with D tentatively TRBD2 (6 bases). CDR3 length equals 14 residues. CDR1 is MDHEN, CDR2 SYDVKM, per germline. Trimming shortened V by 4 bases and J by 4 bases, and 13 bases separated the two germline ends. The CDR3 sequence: CASSSPGVGETQYF. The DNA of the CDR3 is TGTGCCAGCAGTTCGCCGGGGGTGGGAGAGACCCAGTACTTC.

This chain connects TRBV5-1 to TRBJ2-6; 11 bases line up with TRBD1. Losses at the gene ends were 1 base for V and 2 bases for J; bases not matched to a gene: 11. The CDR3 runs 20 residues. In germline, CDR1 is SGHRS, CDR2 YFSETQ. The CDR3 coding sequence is TGCGCCAGCAGCTTGCGACCCGGACAGGGGGCATCCACTGGGGCCAACGTCCTGACTTTC. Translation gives CASSLRPGQGASTGANVLTF. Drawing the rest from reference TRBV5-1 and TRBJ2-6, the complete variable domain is KAGVTQTPRYLIKTRGQQVTLSCSPISGHRSVSWYQQTPGQGLQFLFEYFSETQRNKGNFPGRFSGRQFSNSRSEMNVSTLELGDSALYLCASSLRPGQGASTGANVLTFGAGSRLTVL.

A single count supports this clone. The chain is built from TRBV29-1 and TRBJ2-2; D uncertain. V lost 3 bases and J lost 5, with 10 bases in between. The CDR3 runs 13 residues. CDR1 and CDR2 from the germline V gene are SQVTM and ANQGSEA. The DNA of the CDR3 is TGCAGCGTTGATTTCCGGTCGACCGGGGAGCTGTTTTTT. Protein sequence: CSVDFRSTGELFF.